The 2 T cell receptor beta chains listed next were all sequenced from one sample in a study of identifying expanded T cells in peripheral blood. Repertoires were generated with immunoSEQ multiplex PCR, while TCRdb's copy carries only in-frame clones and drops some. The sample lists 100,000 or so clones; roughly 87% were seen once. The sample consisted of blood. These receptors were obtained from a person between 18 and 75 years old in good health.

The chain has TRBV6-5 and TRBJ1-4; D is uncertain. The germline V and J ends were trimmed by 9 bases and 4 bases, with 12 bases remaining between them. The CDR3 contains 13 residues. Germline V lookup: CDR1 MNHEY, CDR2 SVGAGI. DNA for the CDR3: TGTGCCAGTCGGGAACCCTTTAATGAAAAACTGTTTTTT. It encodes CASREPFNEKLFF.

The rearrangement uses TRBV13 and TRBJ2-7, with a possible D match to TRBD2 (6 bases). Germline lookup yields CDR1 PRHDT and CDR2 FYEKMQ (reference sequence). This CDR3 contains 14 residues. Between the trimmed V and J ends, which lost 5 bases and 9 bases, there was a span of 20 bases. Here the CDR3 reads CASSTGLAYDGQYF. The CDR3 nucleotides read TGTGCCAGCAGCACGGGACTGGCCTACGATGGGCAGTACTTC.